This TCR beta chain was retrieved from a study of identifying expanded T cells in peripheral blood. General study results and limits: Technical replicates showed approximately 1.2 changed clones; approximately 2 weeks roughly 16; four weeks 19. Two-week clone count variance significantly increased as total template count grew.

During the collection period, no donor immune events like infections were recorded. This clone came up a few times. Antigen unknown. The germline gives CDR1 MGHRA, CDR2 YSYEKL. V was pared by 4 bases and J by 0 bases, with 6 bases between. The CDR3 consists of 13 residues. The protocol was immunoSEQ multiplex PCR, while the TCRdb copy is restricted to in-frame clones and leaves out a portion. The sample has about 78,000 clones, 80% to 90% seen once; the top ten hold roughly 18%. The chain uses TRBV4-1 and TRBJ1-2; D unresolved. The sequenced sample consisted of blood. This receptor was identified in a person between 18 and 75 years old in good health. The CDR3: CASSPTTNYGYTF. The CDR3 nucleotides read TGCGCCAGCAGCCCGACAACTAACTATGGCTACACCTTC.